A single T cell receptor (beta chain) is shown here with its context. This sample is drawn from a study of CD8+ T cells in alopecia areata. About the research overall: Treated patients were given 5 to 10 mg oral tofacitinib twice daily.

RNA, once extracted, was reverse transcribed into cDNA for use as the sequencing template. The assay was immunoSEQ multiplex PCR, and TCRdb's table has in-frame clones only and misses some. The sample lists more than 200,000 clones; about 40% were seen once. This CDR3 region has 16 residues. With 0 bases removed from V and 2 bases from J, the gap between germline ends came to 11 bases. The germline V gene encodes CDR1 MGHRA and CDR2 YSYEKL. As for treatment: oral pan-JAK inhibitor, 5-10 mg twice daily. The chain carries TRBV4-1 and TRBJ2-1; no firm D call. The sample consisted of CD4+ T cells sorted from blood, taken at approximately week 37, from a patient treated with tofacitinib. The sequence was obtained from a human donor with alopecia areata. In DNA, the CDR3 is TGCGCCAGCAGCCAAGATCGCCGGACCCCCTACAATGAGCAGTTCTTC. Translated, it gives CASSQDRRTPYNEQFF.